This T cell receptor (beta chain) is drawn from a study of blood T cell repertoires in COVID-19. For the study at large: Sources were T cells, B-cell-depleted T cells, or PBMCs; the material itself was cDNA or gDNA.

Using immunoSEQ multiplex PCR, the repertoire was profiled, and TCRdb retains in-frame clones only, with some absent. The sample has some 180,000 clones, approximately 80% seen once. V lost 0 bases, J lost 5 bases, and 20 bases lay in between. CDR3 size: 17 residues. CDR1 is LGHNA and CDR2 is YNFKEQ in the germline V gene. The Seattle patients joined while their infection was active and were tracked longitudinally afterward. This clone was recorded once. The sequence was collected from a woman aged 40 to 55 with COVID-19, enrolled during active disease. Sequenced sample: peripheral blood. V and J are TRBV4-2 and TRBJ2-7, with D possibly matching TRBD2 (5 bases). The CDR3 DNA follows: TGTGCCAGCAGCCAAGAAGGAGGAGCTGGGCTTATCGACGAGCAGTACTTC. Its translation: CASSQEGGAGLIDEQYF.